A selection of T cell receptor beta chains follows, all from one sample in a study of PD-1 blockade in classical Hodgkin lymphoma. TCRdb's copy holds only in-frame clones and misses some; the assay was immunoSEQ multiplex PCR. The sample carries fewer than 50,000 clones, more than 70% recorded once. This material consisted of peripheral blood mononuclear cells (PBMCs), taken before the fourth cycle of nivolumab. The receptors shown here come from a human donor with classical Hodgkin lymphoma. Both conserved end residues are part of each CDR3. Fields, in order: CDR3 protein, CDR3 DNA, clone size, J gene, V gene, D gene. A D gene is named only where the DNA matches it firmly. Clone size is not always given. Where it is, it says once, few, many or a class for expanded clones.

CDR3: CASSLEGRGTEQFF
DNA: TGTGCCAGCAGCTTAGAGGGAAGAGGTACTGAGCAGTTCTTC
size: NA
J: TRBJ2-1
V: TRBV11-3
D: NA

CDR3: CAIRRTGATGELFF
DNA: TGTGCCATCAGACGGACAGGGGCCACCGGGGAGCTGTTTTTT
size: once
J: TRBJ2-2
V: TRBV10-3
D: TRBD1

CDR3: CASSTRTNTEAFF
DNA: TGTGCCAGCAGCACCCGGACGAACACTGAAGCTTTCTTT
size: NA
J: TRBJ1-1
V: TRBV9
D: NA

CDR3: CASSRRGGNTGELFF
DNA: TGTGCCAGCAGCCGCAGGGGAGGTAACACCGGGGAGCTGTTTTTT
size: NA
J: TRBJ2-2
V: TRBV7-9
D: NA

CDR3: CASSKSQGSHSYEQYF
DNA: TGTGCCAGCAGCAAATCACAGGGATCTCACTCCTACGAGCAGTACTTC
size: NA
J: TRBJ2-7
V: TRBV11-2
D: NA

CDR3: CASSAWTGGRFGYTF
DNA: TGTGCCAGCAGCGCGTGGACAGGGGGCCGTTTTGGCTACACCTTC
size: NA
J: TRBJ1-2
V: TRBV9
D: TRBD1

CDR3: CASSLEVGNTEAFF
DNA: TGTGCCAGCAGCTTGGAGGTGGGAAACACTGAAGCTTTCTTT
size: NA
J: TRBJ1-1
V: TRBV5-4
D: NA

CDR3: CASTPDRTNSPLHF
DNA: TGTGCCAGCACCCCGGACAGGACGAATTCACCCCTCCACTTT
size: NA
J: TRBJ1-6
V: TRBV6-6
D: TRBD1

CDR3: CASSVMEGGSEKLFF
DNA: TGTGCCAGCAGCGTAATGGAAGGAGGGAGTGAAAAACTGTTTTTT
size: NA
J: TRBJ1-4
V: TRBV9
D: NA

CDR3: CASSGGSNTGELFF
DNA: TGTGCCAGCAGTGGGGGGTCGAACACCGGGGAGCTGTTTTTT
size: NA
J: TRBJ2-2
V: TRBV6-5
D: NA

CDR3: CASSVGGDEQFF
DNA: TGCGCCAGCAGCGTGGGAGGGGATGAGCAGTTCTTC
size: NA
J: TRBJ2-1
V: TRBV5-1
D: TRBD2

CDR3: CASSHILINRARSSYNEQFF
DNA: TGTGCCAGTAGTCACATACTAATCAACAGGGCAAGGAGCTCCTACAATGAGCAGTTCTTC
size: NA
J: TRBJ2-1
V: TRBV19
D: NA

CDR3: CASSRWLAGGLTDTQYF
DNA: TGTGCCAGCAGTCGTTGGCTAGCGGGGGGCCTCACAGATACGCAGTATTTT
size: NA
J: TRBJ2-3
V: TRBV27
D: TRBD2

CDR3: CASSRQGAQSGKLFF
DNA: TGTGCCAGTAGTAGACAGGGGGCGCAAAGTGGAAAACTGTTTTTT
size: NA
J: TRBJ1-4
V: TRBV19
D: TRBD1

CDR3: CASSPEISNQPQHF
DNA: TGTGCCAGTAGCCCGGAGATTAGCAATCAGCCCCAGCATTTT
size: NA
J: TRBJ1-5
V: TRBV19
D: NA

CDR3: CASSLGGQPTNEKLFF
DNA: TGTGCCAGCAGCTTGGGAGGACAACCAACTAATGAAAAACTGTTTTTT
size: once
J: TRBJ1-4
V: TRBV5-8
D: NA

CDR3: CASSVRDRGRETQYF
DNA: TGTGCCAGCAGCGTCCGGGACAGGGGGCGGGAGACCCAGTACTTC
size: NA
J: TRBJ2-5
V: TRBV9
D: TRBD1

CDR3: CASSRGRRLPEAFF
DNA: TGTGCCAGCAGCCGCGGCAGGAGGCTCCCCGAAGCTTTCTTT
size: few
J: TRBJ1-1
V: TRBV7-2
D: NA

CDR3: CASSTHQGQPSNEQFF
DNA: TGCGCCAGCAGTACGCATCAGGGACAGCCCTCCAATGAGCAGTTCTTC
size: NA
J: TRBJ2-1
V: TRBV5-1
D: TRBD1

CDR3: CASSSFGGQGRDTQYF
DNA: TGTGCCAGCAGCTCCTTCGGGGGACAGGGTAGAGATACGCAGTATTTT
size: NA
J: TRBJ2-3
V: TRBV7-9
D: TRBD1

CDR3: CASSHPGQVESPLHF
DNA: TGTGCCAGCAGCCATCCGGGACAGGTAGAATCACCCCTCCACTTT
size: few
J: TRBJ1-6
V: TRBV4-2
D: TRBD1

CDR3: CASSLWGGGASSTDTQYF
DNA: TGTGCCAGCAGCCTGTGGGGCGGGGGGGCGTCTAGCACAGATACGCAGTATTTT
size: NA
J: TRBJ2-3
V: TRBV4-2
D: TRBD2

CDR3: CASSFSGQLAYEQYF
DNA: TGTGCCAGCAGCTTCTCGGGACAGTTAGCCTACGAGCAGTACTTC
size: NA
J: TRBJ2-7
V: TRBV6-5
D: TRBD1

CDR3: CAWSVGDTEAFF
DNA: TGTGCCTGGAGTGTAGGGGACACTGAAGCTTTCTTT
size: medium-sized
J: TRBJ1-1
V: TRBV30
D: NA

CDR3: CASSLGADTQYF
DNA: TGTGCCAGCAGCTTGGGGGCAGATACGCAGTATTTT
size: NA
J: TRBJ2-3
V: TRBV11-3
D: NA

CDR3: CASSAEGQITEAFF
DNA: TGTGCCAGCAGCGCTGAAGGACAGATCACTGAAGCTTTCTTT
size: NA
J: TRBJ1-1
V: TRBV9
D: NA

CDR3: CASSQGGARLSYNSPLHF
DNA: TGTGCCAGCAGCCAAGGAGGGGCAAGACTCTCCTATAATTCACCCCTCCACTTT
size: few
J: TRBJ1-6
V: TRBV14
D: NA

CDR3: CASSQDAGQGAGEQYF
DNA: TGCGCCAGCAGCCAAGATGCGGGGCAGGGGGCGGGCGAGCAGTACTTC
size: NA
J: TRBJ2-7
V: TRBV4-1
D: TRBD1

CDR3: CASRNMIQGREQYF
DNA: TGTGCCAGCAGAAACATGATACAGGGGCGTGAGCAGTACTTC
size: NA
J: TRBJ2-7
V: TRBV6-5
D: TRBD1

CDR3: CASSPGTGDSNQPQHF
DNA: TGTGCCAGCTCACCCGGGACAGGAGATAGCAATCAGCCCCAGCATTTT
size: NA
J: TRBJ1-5
V: TRBV18
D: TRBD1